These T cell receptor beta chains were read from a single sample in a study of blood T cell repertoires in COVID-19. Assay used: immunoSEQ multiplex PCR; TCRdb lists only in-frame clones, some missing. The table shows 160,000 or so clones, with 65% to 90% occurring only once. The sequenced sample consisted of peripheral blood. The receptor set was obtained from a human donor in a cohort sampled during active COVID-19. The CDR3 runs from the conserved cysteine through the conserved F or W. D genes are given only for firm matches. Some rows have no size entry. The others give once, few or many, or a class for an expanded clone.

TRBJ1-6 | . | TRBV3-1/TRBV3-2 | . | CASSPGERSRVRSPLHF | TGTGCCAGCAGCCCAGGTGAACGTTCGCGGGTGAGGTCACCCCTCCACTTT
TRBJ2-2 | . | TRBV3-1/TRBV3-2 | . | CASSQGAGRTGELFF | TGTGCCAGCAGCCAAGGTGCGGGGAGAACCGGGGAGCTGTTTTTT
TRBJ2-7 | . | TRBV9 | . | CASSAQADSSYEQYF | TGTGCCAGCAGCGCGCAAGCTGATAGCTCCTACGAGCAGTACTTC
TRBJ2-2 | . | TRBV14 | . | CASSQEQGIGELFF | TGTGCCAGCAGCCAAGAACAGGGTATTGGGGAGCTGTTTTTT
TRBJ2-7 | few | TRBV5-4 | TRBD2 | CASTPLGGGTYEQYF | TGTGCCAGCACCCCGCTCGGGGGGGGAACCTACGAGCAGTACTTC
TRBJ2-2 | few | TRBV19 | TRBD2 | CASSIDRLADTGELFF | TGTGCCAGTAGTATAGATAGGCTAGCGGACACCGGGGAGCTGTTTTTT
TRBJ2-7 | . | TRBV7-2 | TRBD2 | CASSLDPPAGGTYEQYF | TGTGCCAGCAGCTTAGACCCCCCGGCGGGGGGAACCTACGAGCAGTACTTC
TRBJ1-2 | once | TRBV3-1/TRBV3-2 | TRBD1 | CASSHHRDRGGGSYGYTF | TGTGCCAGCAGCCACCACCGGGACAGGGGAGGTGGATCCTATGGCTACACCTTC
TRBJ2-3 | . | TRBV27 | . | CASSVKGPVDTQYF | TGTGCCAGCAGTGTGAAGGGGCCGGTGGATACGCAGTATTTT
TRBJ2-6 | . | TRBV4-2 | TRBD2 | CASSQGTSGLSGANVLTF | TGTGCCAGCAGCCAAGGGACTAGCGGGCTCTCTGGGGCCAACGTCCTGACTTTC
TRBJ2-1 | . | TRBV30 | TRBD2 | CAGLGTSGVPGLYNEQFF | TGTGCCGGCCTAGGGACTAGCGGAGTCCCTGGCCTCTACAATGAGCAGTTCTTC
TRBJ2-3 | few | TRBV7-7 | TRBD2 | CASSLGGGSRDTQYF | TGTGCTAGCAGCTTAGGCGGGGGGAGCAGAGATACGCAGTATTTT
TRBJ2-7 | once | TRBV18 | TRBD2 | CASSPVGTSDSYEQYF | TGTGCCAGCTCACCCGTCGGGACTAGCGATTCCTACGAGCAGTACTTC
TRBJ1-1 | . | TRBV6-6 | . | CASSLRDKMNAEAFF | TGTGCCAGCAGTCTCCGGGACAAGATGAACGCTGAAGCTTTCTTT
TRBJ2-3 | . | TRBV28 | . | CASSSSPDTQYF | TGTGCCAGCAGTTCAAGCCCAGATACGCAGTATTTT
TRBJ2-7 | . | TRBV5-1 | . | CASSLSGLPEQYF | TGCGCCAGCAGCTTGTCGGGACTCCCCGAGCAGTACTTC
TRBJ2-7 | . | TRBV5-4 | TRBD2 | CASNIGGLAGGPREQYF | TGTGCCAGCAACATAGGTGGACTAGCGGGGGGGCCGCGGGAGCAGTACTTC
TRBJ1-5 | . | TRBV7-9 | . | CASSLDEGPQHF | TGTGCCAGCAGCTTAGATGAGGGGCCCCAGCATTTT
TRBJ2-7 | . | TRBV28 | TRBD2 | CASSPGLAVTSYEQYF | TGTGCCAGCAGTCCCGGACTAGCGGTGACCTCCTACGAGCAGTACTTC
TRBJ2-5 | . | TRBV24-1 | TRBD1 | CATSDPGGGQETQYF | TGTGCCACCAGTGATCCAGGGGGTGGGCAAGAGACCCAGTACTTC
TRBJ1-6 | . | TRBV14 | TRBD1 | CASSQWTGENSPLHF | TGTGCCAGCAGCCAGTGGACAGGGGAGAATTCACCCCTCCACTTT
TRBJ1-3 | . | TRBV9 | . | CASSVEEGNTIYF | TGTGCCAGCAGCGTCGAGGAGGGAAACACCATATATTTT
TRBJ2-7 | . | TRBV6-2/TRBV6-3 | TRBD1 | CASSPGQGAGEQYF | TGTGCCAGCAGTCCGGGACAGGGGGCTGGCGAGCAGTACTTC
TRBJ1-2 | . | TRBV7-8 | TRBD1 | CASSSRDSSYGYTF | TGTGCCAGCAGCTCCCGGGACAGTTCGTATGGCTACACCTTC
TRBJ2-2 | . | TRBV11-2 | . | CASSLMRSGRTGELFF | TGTGCCAGCAGCTTAATGAGGTCAGGGCGGACCGGGGAGCTGTTTTTT
TRBJ2-7 | once | TRBV13 | TRBD1 | CASTPRDRGTYEQYF | TGTGCCAGCACCCCCCGGGACAGGGGAACGTACGAGCAGTACTTC
TRBJ2-5 | . | TRBV6-1 | TRBD2 | CASSERAGGYQETQYF | TGTGCCAGCAGTGAAAGGGCGGGGGGCTACCAAGAGACCCAGTACTTC
TRBJ1-5 | . | TRBV27 | . | CASRIRQVQPQHF | TGTGCCAGCAGAATAAGGCAGGTACAGCCCCAGCATTTT
TRBJ1-1 | . | TRBV29-1 | TRBD1 | CSVDRGTEAFF | TGCAGCGTAGACAGGGGGACTGAAGCTTTCTTT